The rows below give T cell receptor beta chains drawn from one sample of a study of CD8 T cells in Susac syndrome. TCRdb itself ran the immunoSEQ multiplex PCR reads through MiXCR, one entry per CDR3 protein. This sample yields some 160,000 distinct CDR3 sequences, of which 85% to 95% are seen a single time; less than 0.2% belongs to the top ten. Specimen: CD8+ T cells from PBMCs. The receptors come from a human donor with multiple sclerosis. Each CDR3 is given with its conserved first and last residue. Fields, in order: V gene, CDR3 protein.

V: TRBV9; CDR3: CASGDRLNTGELFF
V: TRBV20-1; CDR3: CSAPGPSSYEQYF
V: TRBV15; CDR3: CATSPGWGYYYGYTF
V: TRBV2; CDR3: CASSDYEQFF
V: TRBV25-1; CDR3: CASSEGLLSYNEQFF
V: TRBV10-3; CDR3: CAISEVRLTDTQYF
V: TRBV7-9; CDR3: CASSLVRGPTEAFF
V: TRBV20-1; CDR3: CSATDRAGLGYEQYF
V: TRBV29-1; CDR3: CSVIQGREKLFF
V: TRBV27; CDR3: CASSLGSADEQYF
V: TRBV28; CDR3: CASSLGRAPYEQYF
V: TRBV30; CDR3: CAWRGFEGNQPQHF
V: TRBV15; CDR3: CATSSMGLGPHNEQFF
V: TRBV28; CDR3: CASGPLGQGRFGYTF
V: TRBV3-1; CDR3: CASRPIQGEAGELFF
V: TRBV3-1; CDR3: CASSHSGGSYNEQFF
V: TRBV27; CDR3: CASRGQLSYEQYF
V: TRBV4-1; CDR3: CASSQIGAYPYNEQFF
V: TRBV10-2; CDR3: CASSQLADNEQFF
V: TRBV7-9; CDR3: CASSRTGGQETQYF
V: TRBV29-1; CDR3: CSVVTGQTRSWGEQFF